Below, one T cell receptor beta chain is given with its context. Its target is not known. This CDR3 comprises 12 residues. Deletions cut 3 bases from V and 5 bases from J, with 8 bases between. Germline assignment: CDR1 WSHSY and CDR2 SAAADI. The data originate from a study of T cell responses to AZD1222 COVID-19 vaccine. Study-wide findings and caveats: The span of vaccine-associated CD4 TCRs extended across spike, with dominance at 160-218 and 743-854. The study sampled repertoires only after the peak T cell response. Regions left unmutated in variants are reportedly the target of nearly half of spike-specific TCRs. Clonal diversity was possibly underestimated, and the donors were mostly white British, with more females.

The protocol was immunoSEQ multiplex PCR, while the TCRdb copy is restricted to in-frame clones and leaves out a portion. Among over 85,000 clones listed, less than 90% were seen once. This chain connects TRBV10-2 to TRBJ2-7, with D perhaps given as TRBD1 or TRBD2 (5 bases each). The clonotype comes from an adult in good health. This sample comprised peripheral blood, obtained on day 0 of AZD1222 vaccination. CDR3 nucleotide sequence: TGCGCCAGCAGTGATTTGGGGGACGAGCAGTACTTC. Amino acid sequence: CASSDLGDEQYF.